Presented here are 27 T cell receptor beta chains from one specimen sequenced in a study of identical twins. TCRdb redid the calling of the 5' RACE reads with MiXCR, one entry per CDR3 protein. The sample yields 1.5 million or so distinct CDR3 sequences, 25% to 35% seen once. Sequenced sample: cord blood. Receptors originate from a newborn girl in good health.

This clonotype was detected a few times. This chain joins TRBV27 and TRBJ2-1, with unresolved D. The CDR3 is 15 residues long. V was trimmed by 1 base and J by 5 bases, leaving 12 bases between them. Germline V CDR1 and CDR2: MNHEY, SMNVEV (reference sequence). This chain's CDR3 is CASSLYSQLDNEQFF. The CDR3 coding sequence is TGTGCCAGCAGTTTATATTCCCAGCTCGACAATGAGCAGTTCTTC.

This clonotype was recorded at least ten times. DNA of the CDR3: TGCAGTGCTAGACGACAGGGGGGGACCTACGAGCAGTACTTC. Its protein is CSARRQGGTYEQYF. This rearrangement joins TRBV20-1 to TRBJ2-7, with 9 positions matching TRBD1. Germline V gene data show CDR1 as DFQATT and CDR2 as SNEGSKA (reference sequence). The CDR3 sequence is 14 residues long. V gave up 2 bases and J gave up 2 bases; unmatched junction bases: 4.

The chain employs TRBV12-3 or TRBV12-4 and TRBJ2-2; D may be TRBD2 (5 bases). The CDR3 has 14 amino acids. V was pared by 8 bases and J by 3 bases, with 13 bases between. The CDR3 DNA follows: TGTGCCAGCGGCCTTAACGGGGACACCGGGGAGCTGTTTTTT. Translated, it gives CASGLNGDTGELFF.

CDR3 in amino acids: CASSPLPSYNEQFF. CDR3 nucleotide sequence: TGTGCCAGCAGTCCCCTTCCTAGCTACAATGAGCAGTTCTTC. J is TRBJ2-1 and V is TRBV28; no clear D gene. The V and J ends lost 5 bases and 3 bases respectively, with 11 bases between them. The CDR3 runs to 14 residues. Looked up from germline, CDR1 is MDHEN and CDR2 is SYDVKM.

The chain couples TRBV28 to TRBJ1-2; no reliable D call. Trimming stripped 6 bases from V and 1 base from J, with 6 bases between. Germline CDR1 and CDR2: MDHEN and SYDVKM. This CDR3 comprises 12 residues. CDR3 sequence (DNA): TGTGCCAGCAGGGTCGTTAACTATGGCTACACCTTC. This translates into CASRVVNYGYTF.

The chain recombines TRBV28 with TRBJ1-1; 10 nucleotides match TRBD1. CDR3 length equals 16 residues. Germline CDR1 reads MDHEN; CDR2 reads SYDVKM. The ends lost 5 bases at V and 3 bases at J; junction bases unmatched: 9. CDR3 residues: CASSPLGTGVDTEAFF. CDR3 nucleotides: TGTGCCAGCAGTCCCCTAGGGACAGGGGTAGACACTGAAGCTTTCTTT.

This clonotype has just one count. The V gene is TRBV9, the J gene TRBJ2-2, with 13 bases aligning to TRBD2. CDR1 and CDR2 (germline): SGDLS, YYNGEE. This CDR3 comprises 15 residues. Trimming took 3 bases from V and 9 from J; bases not matched to a gene: 5. CDR3 region: CASSEGTSGERELFF. The CDR3 DNA sequence: TGTGCCAGCAGCGAGGGGACTAGCGGGGAGCGGGAGCTGTTTTTT. Variable domain in full (rest from reference TRBV9 and TRBJ2-2): DSGVTQTPKHLITATGQRVTLRCSPRSGDLSVYWYQQSLDQGLQFLIQYYNGEERAKGNILERFSAQQFPDLHSELNLSSLELGDSALYFCASSEGTSGERELFFGEGSRLTVL.

This clonotype has more than one count but fewer than ten. The chain employs TRBV24-1 and TRBJ2-1; tentative D call: TRBD2 (6 bases). The germline V and J ends were trimmed by 0 bases and 1 base, with 21 bases remaining between them. Germline values: CDR1 KGHDR, CDR2 SFDVKD. The CDR3 runs 20 residues. CDR3 sequence: CATSDLRGKGSGPSYNEQFF. The CDR3 region has the DNA TGTGCCACCAGTGATTTGCGGGGAAAGGGCAGCGGGCCTTCCTACAATGAGCAGTTCTTC.

The chain has TRBV20-1 and TRBJ2-2; TRBD1 might be the D (6 bases). The CDR3 sequence is 13 residues long. V lost 6 bases and J lost 3, with 11 bases in between. Germline-derived CDR1 and CDR2 are DFQATT and SNEGSKA (reference sequence). The CDR3 DNA reads TGCAGTGCCCGGGACACCCACACCGGGGAGCTGTTTTTT. Translated: CSARDTHTGELFF.

In its sample, this clonotype was seen a few times. The V and J genes are TRBV12-3 or TRBV12-4 and TRBJ1-4, with 7 bases that match TRBD1. Unmatched junction bases numbered 7, after V lost 5 bases and J lost 7 bases. The CDR3 runs to 14 residues. This CDR3 reads CASSPRGEGEKLFF. The CDR3, as DNA: TGTGCCAGCAGTCCCAGGGGGGAGGGTGAAAAACTGTTTTTT.

As regards this clonotype: The junction shows a germline mismatch at one end, possibly a read error. The V call is TRBV7-9, the J call TRBJ1-4, with 7 bases identical to TRBD1. Germline V lookup: CDR1 SEHNR, CDR2 FQNEAQ (reference sequence). The CDR3 length is 15 residues. The CDR3 nucleotides read TGTGACAGCAGCGGAAGGGGGCTCTCCGGTGAAAAACTGTTTTTT. It translates to CDSSGRGLSGEKLFF.

This clonotype has only a few counts. The V gene is TRBV20-1, the J gene TRBJ2-3, with 9 nucleotides matching TRBD2. This CDR3 comprises 15 residues. The J segment lost 0 bases and the V segment lost 3 bases, leaving 4 bases of the junction unmatched. Germline CDR1 DFQATT, CDR2 SNEGSKA (reference sequence). CDR3 loop: CSASGLAGSTDTQYF. For the CDR3, the DNA is TGCAGTGCTAGCGGTCTAGCGGGAAGCACAGATACGCAGTATTTT.

The J gene is TRBJ2-1, the V gene TRBV3-1; 13 positions match TRBD2. With V trimmed by 0 bases and J by 13 bases, 9 bases remained unmatched. The germline V gene encodes CDR1 LGHDT and CDR2 YNNKEL (reference sequence). The CDR3 is made up of 16 amino acids. This chain's CDR3 is CASSQELGTSGRGQFF. The CDR3 DNA is TGTGCCAGCAGCCAAGAATTGGGTACTAGCGGGAGGGGACAGTTCTTC.

This clonotype turned up a few times. The chain carries TRBV6-5 and TRBJ1-2; D is uncertain. The CDR3 runs 16 residues. Germline lookup yields CDR1 MNHEY and CDR2 SVGAGI. The V end lost 0 bases, the J end lost 6 bases, and 17 bases lay between the germline ends. The CDR3: CASSYSSYPPNNGYTF. In nucleotides, the CDR3 is TGTGCCAGCAGTTACTCGAGCTACCCCCCAAATAATGGCTACACCTTC.

The sample holds many counts of this clonotype. This chain connects TRBV2 to TRBJ1-2, with D perhaps TRBD1 (5 bases). In germline, CDR1 is SNHLY, CDR2 FYNNEI. This CDR3 is built from 13 residues. V lost 5 bases and J 1 base, leaving 8 bases between the germline ends. CDR3 in amino acids: CASSTDNNYGYTF. The CDR3, as DNA: TGTGCCAGCAGTACGGACAATAACTATGGCTACACCTTC.

The chain combines TRBV6-2 or TRBV6-3 with TRBJ1-1; TRBD1 is a possible D gene (6 bases). The germline V gene has CDR1 MNHEY and CDR2 SVGEGT. V was shortened by 6 bases and J by 1 base, with 21 bases between the two germline ends. This CDR3 has 17 residues. The CDR3 loop reads CASRLARQGMRNTEAFF. Written as DNA, the CDR3 is TGTGCCAGCAGGCTCGCGCGCCAGGGGATGCGGAACACTGAAGCTTTCTTT.

This rearrangement joins TRBV20-1 to TRBJ1-1, with no clear D. Germline CDR1 and CDR2: DFQATT and SNEGSKA (reference sequence). V lost 6 bases to trimming and J lost 4 bases, with 15 bases between them. This CDR3 region has 13 residues. CDR3 in amino acids: CSALRGQSTEAFF. In DNA, the CDR3 is TGCAGTGCCTTAAGAGGGCAGAGCACTGAAGCTTTCTTT.

The chain is built from TRBV20-1 and TRBJ1-5; D gene unclear. CDR3 length: 15 amino acids. Trimming removed 5 bases at V and 1 base at J, with 15 bases between. Germline V CDR1 and CDR2: DFQATT, SNEGSKA (reference sequence). The CDR3 protein is CSARGAEVSNQPQHF. CDR3 bases: TGCAGTGCTCGCGGCGCGGAGGTGAGCAATCAGCCCCAGCATTTT.

This clonotype was picked up a small number of times. The chain is built from TRBV6-2 or TRBV6-3 and TRBJ1-2, with no clear D. Germline V CDR1 and CDR2: MNHEY, SVGEGT. V lost 6 bases and J 5 bases, leaving 10 bases between the germline ends. This CDR3 comprises 12 residues. The CDR3 nucleotides are TGTGCCAGCAGACAGACGACATATGGCTACACCTTC. Translating gives CASRQTTYGYTF.

This chain connects TRBV30 to TRBJ2-1; D unclear. Germline V gives CDR1 GTSNPN, CDR2 SVGIG (reference sequence). The CDR3 is made up of 10 amino acids. With 2 bases removed from V and 10 bases from J, the gap between germline ends came to 6 bases. The CDR3 loop reads CAWSNAEQFF. In DNA form, the CDR3 reads TGTGCCTGGAGTAATGCGGAGCAGTTCTTC.

This clonotype has a handful of counts. The chain couples TRBV6-5 to TRBJ1-5; TRBD1 might be the D (5 bases). Germline CDR1 and CDR2: MNHEY and SVGAGI. The CDR3 runs 14 residues. The V gene lost 0 bases and the J gene lost 4 bases, with 7 bases spanning the gap. DNA for the CDR3: TGTGCCAGCAGTTACTCGAGGACAAATCAGCCCCAGCATTTT. Encoded protein: CASSYSRTNQPQHF.

This chain joins TRBV20-1 and TRBJ1-6, with D perhaps TRBD1 (6 bases). The CDR3 has 16 amino acids. V dropped 6 bases and J dropped 7 bases, with 22 bases sitting between them. The V gene's germline CDR1 is DFQATT and CDR2 SNEGSKA (reference sequence). The CDR3 coding sequence is TGCAGTGCCGGCTCCCCCCGCGGGGGGCTAAATTCACCCCTCCACTTT. This codes for CSAGSPRGGLNSPLHF.

This clonotype was seen a few times. This chain joins TRBV24-1 and TRBJ2-7; D might be TRBD1 (6 bases). V lost 5 bases and J 2 bases, leaving 12 bases between the germline ends. Germline CDR1 is KGHDR and CDR2 is SFDVKD. The length of the CDR3 is 14 residues. The chain's CDR3 is CATSAIRDTYEQYF. DNA for the CDR3: TGTGCCACCAGTGCTATCCGGGACACCTACGAGCAGTACTTC.

Many counts were recorded for this clonotype. V is TRBV6-2 or TRBV6-3 and J is TRBJ2-7; the D call may be TRBD1 or TRBD2 (5 bases each). CDR1 MNHEY and CDR2 SVGEGT come from the germline V gene. V gave up 0 bases and J gave up 3 bases, with 18 bases separating them. This CDR3 spans 17 amino acids. The CDR3 sequence is CASSYSVTESGGYEQYF. CDR3 DNA sequence: TGTGCCAGCAGTTACTCGGTAACAGAGAGTGGGGGCTACGAGCAGTACTTC.

About this clonotype itself: A read error may account for a junction end that differs from germline. The V call is TRBV9, the J call TRBJ2-5; weak D call: TRBD2 (6 bases). The DNA end is a closer match to TRBJ2-7, so the J assignment may be wrong. Germline V CDR1 and CDR2: SGDLS, YYNGEE. The CDR3 loop spans 17 amino acids. For the CDR3, the DNA is TGTGTCAGCAGCGTTGGTTCCGTAGGGGAGGCGGGGTCCGAGCAGTACTTC. Protein: CVSSVGSVGEAGSEQYF.

This clonotype was detected a few times. The chain couples TRBV12-3 or TRBV12-4 to TRBJ2-7, with 9 bases fitting TRBD2. The CDR3 loop spans 15 amino acids. The V gene end was trimmed by 3 bases and the J gene end by 4 bases; junction bases not matched to a gene: 7. The CDR3 nucleotides read TGTGCCAGCAGTTTTGAGGCTAGCGGGGTTTACGAGCAGTACTTC. This encodes CASSFEASGVYEQYF.

This clonotype was observed a handful of times. A read error is possible here, since a much larger clone lies one base away. The J gene is TRBJ2-3, the V gene TRBV29-1, with D uncertain. Germline V lookup: CDR1 SQVTM, CDR2 ANQGSEA. The V end lost 3 bases, the J end lost 1 base, and 5 bases lay between the germline ends. This CDR3 is built from 12 residues. The CDR3 DNA sequence: TGCAGCGTTGATCAGGGCACAGATACGCAGTATTTT. Translated: CSVDQGTDTQYF.